The clone carrying this TCR delta chain was observed many times. Its antigen is not identified. This DNA's translation and the protein TCRdb lists, from a much larger clone, do not match at residue 3, likely due to a read error; the protein shown is translated from the DNA. This CDR3 has 25 residues. The V gene's germline CDR1 is TSWWSYY and CDR2 QGS. The data derive from a study of γδ T cells in repeated Plasmodium falciparum infection. Study-wide context: Four controlled malaria infections with P. falciparum NF54 spanned about 640 days. Each infection was followed by sampling at 21 days, plus baseline and some pre-infection draws.

Study-wide results and limits: Donors in Mali lived in a small rural village, largely one ethnic group.

TCRdb re-identified clones in the multiplex PCR reads via CATT. This sample has around 46,000 delta-chain clones, with roughly 2% found just once. Vgamma9/Vdelta2+ and Vdelta2-negative gammadelta T cells were flow-sorted from PBMC for bulk sequencing. The sequence derives from a pool of human donors (malaria-infected and uninfected, not separated). Sequencing used gamma-delta T cells from blood. This rearrangement joins TRDV1 to TRDJ1, with D perhaps matching TRDD2 (7 bases). The CDR3 DNA sequence: TGTGCTCCTGGGGAACCTCATTTCCTACGGGGTTCGTTACGCTGGGGAGCCTCCTACACCGATAAACTCATCTTT. It is translated as CAPGEPHFLRGSLRWGASYTDKLIF.